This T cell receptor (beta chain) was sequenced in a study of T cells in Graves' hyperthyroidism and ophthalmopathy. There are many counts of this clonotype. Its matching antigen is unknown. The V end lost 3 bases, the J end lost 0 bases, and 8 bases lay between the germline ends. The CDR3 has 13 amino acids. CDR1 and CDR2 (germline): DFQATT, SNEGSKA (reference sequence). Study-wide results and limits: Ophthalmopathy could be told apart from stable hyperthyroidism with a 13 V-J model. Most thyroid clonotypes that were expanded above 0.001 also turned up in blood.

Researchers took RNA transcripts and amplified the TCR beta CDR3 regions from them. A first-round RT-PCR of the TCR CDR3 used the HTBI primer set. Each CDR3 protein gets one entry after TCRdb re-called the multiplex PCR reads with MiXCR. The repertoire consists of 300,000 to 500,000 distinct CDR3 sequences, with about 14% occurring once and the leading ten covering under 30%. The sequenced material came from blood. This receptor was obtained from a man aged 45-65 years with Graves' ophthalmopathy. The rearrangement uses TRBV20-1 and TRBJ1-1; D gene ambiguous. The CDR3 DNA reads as TGCAGTGCTAGGAGGCACTTGAACACTGAAGCTTTCTTT. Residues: CSARRHLNTEAFF.